This T cell receptor (beta chain) was recovered during a study of blood T cells in healthy people across ages. Combining a sample-barcoded 5' primer with a J-beta primer mix, a second PCR ran for 7 to 11 cycles. The template-switch adaptor was a 5' adaptor with 12 random nucleotides. It tagged each cDNA molecule. Each of the samples gave a minimum of 2.5 million paired-end reads that contained CDR3. Using its own MiXCR run on the 5' RACE reads, TCRdb lists one record per CDR3 protein. The sample carries about 780,000 distinct CDR3 sequences, approximately 67% recorded once. Germline V gives CDR1 MNHEY, CDR2 SVGEGT. There are 15 residues in the CDR3. Trimming at V came to 4 bases and at J to 6 bases, leaving 6 bases not matched to a gene.

The receptor comes from a man aged 30 to 39 in good health. The chain employs TRBV6-2 or TRBV6-3 and TRBJ1-4; 9 nucleotides line up with TRBD1. Sequenced input: blood. The CDR3 region has the DNA TGTGCCAGCAGTTCCCGGGACAGGGTGGATGAAAAACTGTTTTTT. It is translated as CASSSRDRVDEKLFF.